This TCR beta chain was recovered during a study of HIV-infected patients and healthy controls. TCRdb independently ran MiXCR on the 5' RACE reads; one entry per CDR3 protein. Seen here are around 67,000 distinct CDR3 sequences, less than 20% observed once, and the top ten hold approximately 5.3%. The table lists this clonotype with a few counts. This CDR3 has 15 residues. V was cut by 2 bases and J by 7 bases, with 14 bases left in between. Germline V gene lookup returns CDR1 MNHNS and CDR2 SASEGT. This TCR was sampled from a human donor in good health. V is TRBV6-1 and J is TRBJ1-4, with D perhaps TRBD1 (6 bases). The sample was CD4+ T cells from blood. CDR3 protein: CASSEMGGGTEKLFF. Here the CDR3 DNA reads TGTGCCAGCAGTGAAATGGGGGGCGGCACTGAAAAACTGTTTTTT.